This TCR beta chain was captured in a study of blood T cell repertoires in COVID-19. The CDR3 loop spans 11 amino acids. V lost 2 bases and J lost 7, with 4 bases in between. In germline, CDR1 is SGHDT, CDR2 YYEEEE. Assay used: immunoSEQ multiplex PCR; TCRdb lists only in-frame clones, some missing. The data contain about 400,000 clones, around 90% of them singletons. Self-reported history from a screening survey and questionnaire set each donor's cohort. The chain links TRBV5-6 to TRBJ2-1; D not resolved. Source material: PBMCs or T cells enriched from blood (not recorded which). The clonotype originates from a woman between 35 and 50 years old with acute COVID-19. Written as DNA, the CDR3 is TGTGCCAGCAGCTTCCTGAATGAGCAGTTCTTC. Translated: CASSFLNEQFF.